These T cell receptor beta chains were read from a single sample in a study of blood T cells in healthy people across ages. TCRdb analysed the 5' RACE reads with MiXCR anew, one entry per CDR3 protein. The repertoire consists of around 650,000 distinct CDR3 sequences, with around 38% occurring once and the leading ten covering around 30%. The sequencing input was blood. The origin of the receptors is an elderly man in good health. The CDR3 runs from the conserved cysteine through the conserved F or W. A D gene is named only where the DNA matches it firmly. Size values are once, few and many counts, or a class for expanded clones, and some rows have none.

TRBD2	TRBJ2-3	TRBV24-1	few	CATSDLQKGLGSDTQYF	TGTGCCACCAGTGATTTGCAGAAGGGACTAGGCTCAGATACGCAGTATTTT
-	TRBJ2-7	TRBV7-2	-	CASSLWTPDEQYF	TGTGCCAGCAGCTTATGGACCCCTGACGAGCAGTACTTC
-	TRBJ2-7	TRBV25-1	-	CASRETGYSYEQYF	TGTGCCAGCAGAGAAACAGGGTACTCCTACGAGCAGTACTTC
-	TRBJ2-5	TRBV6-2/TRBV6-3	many	CASSYRSGIETQYF	TGTGCCAGCAGTTACAGGTCAGGGATTGAGACCCAGTACTTC
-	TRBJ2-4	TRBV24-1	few	CATSVQQRQYF	TGTGCCACCAGTGTTCAACAGAGGCAGTACTTC
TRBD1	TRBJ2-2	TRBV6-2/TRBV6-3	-	CASGRQGVSGELFF	TGTGCCAGCGGCCGACAGGGAGTAAGCGGGGAGCTGTTTTTT
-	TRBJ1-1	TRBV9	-	CASSADLSRATEAFF	TGTGCCAGCAGCGCGGACCTTTCGAGGGCCACTGAAGCTTTCTTT
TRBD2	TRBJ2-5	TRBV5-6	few	CASSLASGAETQYF	TGTGCCAGCAGCTTGGCTAGCGGGGCAGAGACCCAGTACTTC
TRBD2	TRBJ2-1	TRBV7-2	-	CASRGGRLRNEQFF	TGTGCCAGTCGGGGCGGGAGATTGAGAAATGAGCAGTTCTTC
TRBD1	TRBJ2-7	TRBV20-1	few	CSASTGGRYEQYF	TGCAGTGCTAGCACAGGGGGCAGATACGAGCAGTACTTC
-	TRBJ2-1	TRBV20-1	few	CSASASTSSYNEQFF	TGCAGTGCTAGTGCCAGCACGAGCTCCTACAATGAGCAGTTCTTC
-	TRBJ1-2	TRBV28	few	CASSLDRVEGYTF	TGTGCCAGCAGTTTAGATCGAGTGGAGGGCTACACCTTC
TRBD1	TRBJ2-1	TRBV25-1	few	CASSDQMGASGQGAENEQFF	TGTGCCAGCAGTGACCAAATGGGGGCGTCAGGACAGGGGGCGGAAAATGAGCAGTTCTTC
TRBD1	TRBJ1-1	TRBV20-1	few	CSAYTGGKTEAFF	TGCAGTGCTTACACAGGGGGGAAAACTGAAGCTTTCTTT
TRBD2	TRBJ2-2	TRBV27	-	CASSLFSGSSVGELFF	TGTGCCAGCAGTTTATTTAGCGGGAGTTCCGTCGGGGAGCTGTTTTTT
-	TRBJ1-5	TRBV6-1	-	CASSEGFQPQHF	TGTGCCAGCAGCGAAGGGTTTCAGCCCCAGCATTTT
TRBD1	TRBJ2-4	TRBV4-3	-	CASSQFSGTGNIQYF	TGCGCCAGCAGCCAATTCTCCGGGACAGGGAACATTCAGTACTTC
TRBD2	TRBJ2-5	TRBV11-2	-	CASSFRLAGVNPQETQYF	TGTGCCAGCAGCTTTAGGCTAGCGGGAGTTAACCCACAAGAGACCCAGTACTTC
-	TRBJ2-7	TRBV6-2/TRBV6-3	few	CASSRTPYEQYF	TGTGCCAGCAGTAGGACCCCCTACGAGCAGTACTTC
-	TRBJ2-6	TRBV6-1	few	CASTELSGANVLTF	TGTGCCAGCACCGAACTAAGTGGGGCCAACGTCCTGACTTTC
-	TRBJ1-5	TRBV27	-	CASSSKTGSNQPQHF	TGTGCCAGCAGTTCTAAGACAGGTAGCAATCAGCCCCAGCATTTT
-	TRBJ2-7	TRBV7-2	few	CASSLAPGGGYEQYF	TGTGCCAGCAGCTTAGCCCCAGGTGGAGGCTACGAGCAGTACTTC
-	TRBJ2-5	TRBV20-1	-	CSARDARLAGSTQTQYF	TGCAGTGCTAGAGATGCACGCCTGGCGGGTAGCACGCAGACCCAGTACTTC
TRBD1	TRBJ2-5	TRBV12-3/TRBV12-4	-	CASRRTGRETQYF	TGTGCCAGCAGGAGGACAGGGAGAGAGACCCAGTACTTC
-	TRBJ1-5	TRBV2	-	CASMISTGNQPQHF	TGTGCCAGCATGATTTCGACGGGCAATCAGCCCCAGCATTTT
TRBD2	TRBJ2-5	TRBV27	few	CASSFWAGGAKETQYF	TGTGCCAGCAGTTTTTGGGCGGGGGGAGCAAAAGAGACCCAGTACTTC
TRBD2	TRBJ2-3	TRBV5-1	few	CASSRSGGTDTQYF	TGCGCCAGCAGCCGTAGCGGGGGGACAGATACGCAGTATTTT
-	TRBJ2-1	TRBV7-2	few	CASSSTGNEQFF	TGTGCCAGCAGCTCCACAGGTAATGAGCAGTTCTTC
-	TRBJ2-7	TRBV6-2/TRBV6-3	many	CATFYRITTSTPYEQYF	TGTGCCACCTTCTATCGGATTACAACGTCCACCCCCTACGAGCAGTACTTC
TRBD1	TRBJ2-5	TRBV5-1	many	CASSTGQGPETQYF	TGCGCCAGCAGCACCGGACAGGGGCCAGAGACCCAGTACTTC
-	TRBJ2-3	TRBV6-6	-	CASSSRIGGNTDTQYF	TGTGCCAGCAGTTCCCGGATAGGGGGTAATACAGATACGCAGTATTTT
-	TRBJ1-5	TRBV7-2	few	CASSLEGQGSGNQPQHF	TGTGCCAGCAGCTTAGAAGGTCAAGGATCTGGCAATCAGCCCCAGCATTTT
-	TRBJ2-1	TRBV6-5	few	CASSLRGTSSYNEQFF	TGTGCCAGCAGCCTCCGGGGAACCAGCTCCTACAATGAGCAGTTCTTC
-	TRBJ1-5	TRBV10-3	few	CAISESPGSRPQHF	TGTGCCATCAGTGAATCGCCAGGCAGTCGGCCCCAGCATTTT
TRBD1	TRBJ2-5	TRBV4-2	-	CASSRNKGARSQETQYF	TGTGCCAGCAGCCGAAACAAGGGGGCGCGATCCCAAGAGACCCAGTACTTC
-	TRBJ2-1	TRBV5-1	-	CASSLFGPEQFF	TGCGCCAGCAGCTTGTTCGGGCCTGAGCAGTTCTTC
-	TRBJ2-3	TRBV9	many	CASSVGPIFDTQYF	TGTGCCAGCAGCGTAGGACCCATTTTCGATACGCAGTATTTT
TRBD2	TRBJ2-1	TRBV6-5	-	CASSYAGGINEQFF	TGTGCCAGCAGTTACGCGGGGGGGATAAATGAGCAGTTCTTC
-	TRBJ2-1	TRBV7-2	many	CASSLDYAGGEQFF	TGTGCCAGCAGCTTAGATTACGCTGGAGGTGAGCAGTTCTTC
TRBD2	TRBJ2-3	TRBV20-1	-	CSASASGGAADTQYF	TGCAGTGCTAGTGCGAGCGGGGGGGCCGCAGATACGCAGTATTTT
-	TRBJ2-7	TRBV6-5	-	CASSYSRRADYNEQYF	TGTGCCAGCAGTTATTCGAGGCGAGCGGACTACAATGAGCAGTACTTC
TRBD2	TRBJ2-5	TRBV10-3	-	CAISESASGLVGEETQYF	TGTGCCATCAGTGAGTCGGCTAGCGGGCTTGTGGGGGAAGAGACCCAGTACTTC
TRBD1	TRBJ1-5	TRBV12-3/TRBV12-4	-	CASSTQDRGDNQPQHF	TGTGCCAGCAGTACCCAGGACAGGGGGGACAATCAGCCCCAGCATTTT
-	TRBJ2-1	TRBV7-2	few	CASSPTTGYSYNEQFF	TGTGCCAGCAGCCCGACAACAGGGTACTCCTACAATGAGCAGTTCTTC
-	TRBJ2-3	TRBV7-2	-	CASSLSSAGRTDTQYF	TGTGCCAGCAGCCTCTCGAGCGCAGGTCGCACAGATACGCAGTATTTT
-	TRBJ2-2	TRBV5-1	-	CASSLGSRDTGELFF	TGCGCCAGCAGCTTGGGTAGCAGGGACACCGGGGAGCTGTTTTTT
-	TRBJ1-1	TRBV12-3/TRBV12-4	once	CASTRGDAAEAFF	TGTGCCAGTACCCGGGGGGACGCGGCTGAAGCTTTCTTT
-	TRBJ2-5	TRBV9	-	CASSWGTGETQYF	TGTGCCAGCAGCTGGGGGACTGGCGAGACCCAGTACTTC
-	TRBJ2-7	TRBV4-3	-	CASSQGLPAYEQYF	TGCGCCAGCAGCCAAGGACTACCGGCCTACGAGCAGTACTTC
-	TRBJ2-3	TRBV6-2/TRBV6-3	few	CASSYHGPSTDTQYF	TGTGCCAGCAGTTACCATGGCCCATCCACAGATACGCAGTATTTT
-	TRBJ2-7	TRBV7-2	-	CASSLRESYEQYF	TGTGCCAGCAGCTTACGCGAGTCCTACGAGCAGTACTTC
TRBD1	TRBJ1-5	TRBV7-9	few	CASSASTGFSNQPQHF	TGTGCCAGCAGCGCATCGACAGGGTTTAGCAATCAGCCCCAGCATTTT
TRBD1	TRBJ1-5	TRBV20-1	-	CSAIKTGGGQPQHF	TGCAGTGCTATTAAGACAGGGGGAGGTCAGCCCCAGCATTTT
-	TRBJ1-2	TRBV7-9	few	CASSLVPLADDGYTF	TGTGCCAGCAGCTTAGTACCGCTAGCAGACGATGGCTACACCTTC
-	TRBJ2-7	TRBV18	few	CASSPGDAQYF	TGTGCCAGCTCACCAGGGGACGCACAGTACTTC